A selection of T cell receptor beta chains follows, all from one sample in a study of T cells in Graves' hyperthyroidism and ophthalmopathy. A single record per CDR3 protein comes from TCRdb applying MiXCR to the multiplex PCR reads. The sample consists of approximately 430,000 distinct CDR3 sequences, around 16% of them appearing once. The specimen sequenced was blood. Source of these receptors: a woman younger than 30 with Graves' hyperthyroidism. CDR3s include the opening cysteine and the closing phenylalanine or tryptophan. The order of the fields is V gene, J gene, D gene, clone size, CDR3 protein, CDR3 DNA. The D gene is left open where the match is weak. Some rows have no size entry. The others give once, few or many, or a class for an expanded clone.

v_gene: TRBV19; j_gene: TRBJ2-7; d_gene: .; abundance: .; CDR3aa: CASSIEKGEAYEQYF; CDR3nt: TGTGCCAGTAGTATAGAAAAGGGGGAGGCCTACGAGCAGTACTTC
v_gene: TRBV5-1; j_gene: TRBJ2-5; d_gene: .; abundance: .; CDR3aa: CASSLVGEGVGETQYF; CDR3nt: TGCGCCAGCAGCTTAGTTGGAGAGGGGGTTGGAGAGACCCAGTACTTC
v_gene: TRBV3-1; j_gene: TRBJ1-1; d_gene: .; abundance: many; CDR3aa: CASSQVDAEAFF; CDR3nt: TGTGCCAGCAGCCAAGTTGACGCTGAAGCTTTCTTT
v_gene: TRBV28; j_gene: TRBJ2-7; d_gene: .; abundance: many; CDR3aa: CASRTTGYSEQYF; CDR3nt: TGTGCCAGCAGAACTACGGGCTATTCCGAGCAGTACTTC
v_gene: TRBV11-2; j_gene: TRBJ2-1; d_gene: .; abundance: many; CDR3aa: CASSLDGRHEQFF; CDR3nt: TGTGCCAGCAGCTTAGATGGCCGGCATGAGCAGTTCTTC
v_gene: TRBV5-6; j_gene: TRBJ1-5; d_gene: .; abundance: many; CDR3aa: CASSSTGQPQHF; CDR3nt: TGTGCCAGCAGCTCCACTGGACAGCCCCAGCATTTT
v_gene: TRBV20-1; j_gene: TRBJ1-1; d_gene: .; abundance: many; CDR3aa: CSARSQAFRAFF; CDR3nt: TGCAGTGCTAGGTCTCAGGCATTTAGAGCTTTCTTT
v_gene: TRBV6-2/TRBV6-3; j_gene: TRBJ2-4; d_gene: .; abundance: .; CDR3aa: CASREILAKNIQYF; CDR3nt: TGTGCCAGCAGGGAGATCCTAGCCAAAAACATTCAGTACTTC
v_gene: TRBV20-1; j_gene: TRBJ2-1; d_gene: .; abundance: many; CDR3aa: CSLYNEQFF; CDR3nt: TGCAGCCTTTACAATGAGCAGTTCTTC
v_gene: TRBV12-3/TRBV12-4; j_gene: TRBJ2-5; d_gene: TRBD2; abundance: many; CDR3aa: CASSSGTSPPTGTQYF; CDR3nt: TGTGCCAGCAGTTCCGGGACTAGCCCCCCCACCGGGACCCAGTACTTC
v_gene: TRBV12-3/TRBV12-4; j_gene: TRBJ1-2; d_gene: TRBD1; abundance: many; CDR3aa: CASSPGQGVAGYTF; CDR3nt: TGTGCCAGCAGTCCAGGACAGGGAGTCGCCGGCTACACCTTC
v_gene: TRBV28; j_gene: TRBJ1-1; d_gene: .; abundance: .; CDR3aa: CASSLGGEVTEAFF; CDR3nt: TGTGCCAGCAGTTTAGGAGGGGAGGTCACTGAAGCTTTCTTT
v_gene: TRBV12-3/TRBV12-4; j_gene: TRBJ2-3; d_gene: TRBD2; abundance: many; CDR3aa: CASSPGGGLSDTQYF; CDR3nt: TGTGCCAGCTCCCCGGGGGGGGGGCTGTCAGATACGCAGTATTTT
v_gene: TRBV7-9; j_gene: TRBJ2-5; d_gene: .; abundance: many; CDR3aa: CASSSTRRWGETQYF; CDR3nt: TGTGCCAGCAGCTCCACGAGGAGATGGGGAGAGACCCAGTACTTC
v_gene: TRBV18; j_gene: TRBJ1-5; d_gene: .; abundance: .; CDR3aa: CASSPLPTALRGRNQPQHF; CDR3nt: TGTGCCAGCTCACCGTTACCGACAGCCCTGAGGGGCCGCAATCAGCCCCAGCATTTT
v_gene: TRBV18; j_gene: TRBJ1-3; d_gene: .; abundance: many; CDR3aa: CASSPPGATGNTIYF; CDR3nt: TGTGCCAGCTCACCACCGGGGGCCACTGGAAACACCATATATTTT
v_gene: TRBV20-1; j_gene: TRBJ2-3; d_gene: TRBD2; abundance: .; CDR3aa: CSAGTSSGGGDTQYF; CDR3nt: TGCAGTGCTGGCACCTCTAGCGGGGGGGGGGATACGCAGTATTTT
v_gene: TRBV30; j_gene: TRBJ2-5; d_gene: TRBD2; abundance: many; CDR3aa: CALGLAGYEETQYF; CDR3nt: TGTGCACTTGGACTAGCGGGGTACGAGGAGACCCAGTACTTC
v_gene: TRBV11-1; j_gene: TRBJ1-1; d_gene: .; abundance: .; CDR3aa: CASSPVSDTEAFF; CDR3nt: TGTGCCAGCAGTCCTGTTTCCGACACTGAAGCTTTCTTT
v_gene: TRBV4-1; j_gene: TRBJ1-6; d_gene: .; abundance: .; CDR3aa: CASSQAPKDQNSPLHF; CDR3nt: TGCGCCAGCAGCCAAGCCCCAAAGGACCAGAATTCACCCCTCCACTTT
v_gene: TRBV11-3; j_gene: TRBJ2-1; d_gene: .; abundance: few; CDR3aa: CASTGDTRDEQFF; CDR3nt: TGTGCCAGTACAGGAGACACTCGCGATGAGCAGTTCTTC
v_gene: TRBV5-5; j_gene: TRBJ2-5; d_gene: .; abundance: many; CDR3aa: CASSFQPPGTPEGAQYF; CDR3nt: TGTGCCAGCAGCTTTCAGCCCCCGGGAACCCCCGAGGGGGCCCAGTACTTC
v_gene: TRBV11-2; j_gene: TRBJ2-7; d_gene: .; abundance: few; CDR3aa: CASSSVEGVFYEQYF; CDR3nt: TGTGCCAGCAGCTCCGTGGAGGGTGTTTTCTACGAGCAGTACTTC
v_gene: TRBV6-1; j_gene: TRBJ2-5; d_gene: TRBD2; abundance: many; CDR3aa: CASSSSSYPGTSQETQYF; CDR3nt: TGTGCCAGCAGTTCGTCAAGCTATCCCGGGACTAGCCAAGAGACCCAGTACTTC
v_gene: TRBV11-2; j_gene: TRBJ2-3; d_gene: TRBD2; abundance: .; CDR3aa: CASSGLANTDTQYF; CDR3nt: TGTGCCAGCAGCGGACTAGCCAATACAGATACGCAGTATTTT
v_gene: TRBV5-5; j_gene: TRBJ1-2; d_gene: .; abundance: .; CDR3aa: CASSSMGVGGGYTF; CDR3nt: TGTGCCAGCAGCTCCATGGGGGTAGGTGGTGGCTACACCTTC
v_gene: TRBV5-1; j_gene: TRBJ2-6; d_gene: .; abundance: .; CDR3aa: CASSLPDIYSGANVLTF; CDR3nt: TGCGCCAGCAGCTTGCCGGATATCTACTCTGGGGCCAACGTCCTGACTTTC
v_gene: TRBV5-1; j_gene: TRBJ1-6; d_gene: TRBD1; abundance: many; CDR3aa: CASSSLTGFSLHF; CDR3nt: TGCGCCAGCAGCTCGCTGACAGGGTTCTCCCTCCACTTT
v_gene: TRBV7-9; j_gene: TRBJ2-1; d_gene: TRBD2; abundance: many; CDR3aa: CASSLRASGSINEQFF; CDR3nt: TGTGCCAGCAGCTTACGGGCTAGCGGGAGTATAAATGAGCAGTTCTTC
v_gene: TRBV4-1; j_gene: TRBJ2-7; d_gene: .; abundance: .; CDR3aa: CASSPAGAPYEQYF; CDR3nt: TGCGCCAGCAGCCCGGCGGGGGCGCCCTACGAGCAGTACTTC
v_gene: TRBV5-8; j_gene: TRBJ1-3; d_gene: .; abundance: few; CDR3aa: CASSLAAISSGNTIYF; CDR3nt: TGTGCCAGCAGCTTGGCGGCCATAAGCTCTGGAAACACCATATATTTT
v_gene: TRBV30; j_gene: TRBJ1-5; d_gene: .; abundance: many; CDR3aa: CACYQPQHF; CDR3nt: TGTGCCTGTTATCAGCCCCAGCATTTT
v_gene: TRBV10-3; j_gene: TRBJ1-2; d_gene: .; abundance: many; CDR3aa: CATKMVLGDGYTF; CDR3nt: TGTGCCACCAAGATGGTCCTTGGGGATGGCTACACCTTC
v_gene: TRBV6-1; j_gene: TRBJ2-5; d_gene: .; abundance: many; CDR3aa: CASSVEGLQTQYF; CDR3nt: TGTGCCAGCAGTGTGGAGGGGTTGCAGACCCAGTACTTC
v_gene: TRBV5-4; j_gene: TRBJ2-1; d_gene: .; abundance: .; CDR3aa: CASSLRGRAVDEQFF; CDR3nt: TGTGCCAGCAGCTTAAGGGGGAGGGCCGTCGATGAGCAGTTCTTC
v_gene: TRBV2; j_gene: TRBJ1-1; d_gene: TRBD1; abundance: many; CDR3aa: CASSEAGGQIEAFF; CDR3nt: TGTGCCAGCAGTGAAGCAGGGGGCCAAATTGAAGCTTTCTTT
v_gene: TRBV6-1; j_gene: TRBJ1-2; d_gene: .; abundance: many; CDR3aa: CASRDEGGPEGYGYTF; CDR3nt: TGTGCCAGCAGAGACGAGGGGGGCCCTGAGGGGTATGGCTACACCTTC
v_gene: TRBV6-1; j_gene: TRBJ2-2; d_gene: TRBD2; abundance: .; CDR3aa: CASKDLLAGGYTGELFF; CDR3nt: TGTGCCAGCAAAGATCTTCTAGCGGGGGGCTACACCGGGGAGCTGTTTTTT
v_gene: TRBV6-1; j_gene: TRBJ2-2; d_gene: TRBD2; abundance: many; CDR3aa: CASSSGDYNTGELFF; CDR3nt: TGTGCCAGCAGTTCCGGGGACTATAACACCGGGGAGCTGTTTTTT
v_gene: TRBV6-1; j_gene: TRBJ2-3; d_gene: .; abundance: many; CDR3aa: CASSRPQDTQYF; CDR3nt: TGTGCCAGCAGTAGACCGCAAGATACGCAGTATTTT
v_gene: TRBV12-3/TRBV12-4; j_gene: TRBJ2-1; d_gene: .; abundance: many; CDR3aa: CASSLVRAGFSYNEQFF; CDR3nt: TGTGCCAGCAGTTTAGTAAGAGCGGGTTTTTCCTACAATGAGCAGTTCTTC
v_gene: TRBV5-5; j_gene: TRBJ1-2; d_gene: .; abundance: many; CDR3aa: CASSWWGSNYGYTF; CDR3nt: TGTGCCAGCAGCTGGTGGGGTTCTAACTATGGCTACACCTTC